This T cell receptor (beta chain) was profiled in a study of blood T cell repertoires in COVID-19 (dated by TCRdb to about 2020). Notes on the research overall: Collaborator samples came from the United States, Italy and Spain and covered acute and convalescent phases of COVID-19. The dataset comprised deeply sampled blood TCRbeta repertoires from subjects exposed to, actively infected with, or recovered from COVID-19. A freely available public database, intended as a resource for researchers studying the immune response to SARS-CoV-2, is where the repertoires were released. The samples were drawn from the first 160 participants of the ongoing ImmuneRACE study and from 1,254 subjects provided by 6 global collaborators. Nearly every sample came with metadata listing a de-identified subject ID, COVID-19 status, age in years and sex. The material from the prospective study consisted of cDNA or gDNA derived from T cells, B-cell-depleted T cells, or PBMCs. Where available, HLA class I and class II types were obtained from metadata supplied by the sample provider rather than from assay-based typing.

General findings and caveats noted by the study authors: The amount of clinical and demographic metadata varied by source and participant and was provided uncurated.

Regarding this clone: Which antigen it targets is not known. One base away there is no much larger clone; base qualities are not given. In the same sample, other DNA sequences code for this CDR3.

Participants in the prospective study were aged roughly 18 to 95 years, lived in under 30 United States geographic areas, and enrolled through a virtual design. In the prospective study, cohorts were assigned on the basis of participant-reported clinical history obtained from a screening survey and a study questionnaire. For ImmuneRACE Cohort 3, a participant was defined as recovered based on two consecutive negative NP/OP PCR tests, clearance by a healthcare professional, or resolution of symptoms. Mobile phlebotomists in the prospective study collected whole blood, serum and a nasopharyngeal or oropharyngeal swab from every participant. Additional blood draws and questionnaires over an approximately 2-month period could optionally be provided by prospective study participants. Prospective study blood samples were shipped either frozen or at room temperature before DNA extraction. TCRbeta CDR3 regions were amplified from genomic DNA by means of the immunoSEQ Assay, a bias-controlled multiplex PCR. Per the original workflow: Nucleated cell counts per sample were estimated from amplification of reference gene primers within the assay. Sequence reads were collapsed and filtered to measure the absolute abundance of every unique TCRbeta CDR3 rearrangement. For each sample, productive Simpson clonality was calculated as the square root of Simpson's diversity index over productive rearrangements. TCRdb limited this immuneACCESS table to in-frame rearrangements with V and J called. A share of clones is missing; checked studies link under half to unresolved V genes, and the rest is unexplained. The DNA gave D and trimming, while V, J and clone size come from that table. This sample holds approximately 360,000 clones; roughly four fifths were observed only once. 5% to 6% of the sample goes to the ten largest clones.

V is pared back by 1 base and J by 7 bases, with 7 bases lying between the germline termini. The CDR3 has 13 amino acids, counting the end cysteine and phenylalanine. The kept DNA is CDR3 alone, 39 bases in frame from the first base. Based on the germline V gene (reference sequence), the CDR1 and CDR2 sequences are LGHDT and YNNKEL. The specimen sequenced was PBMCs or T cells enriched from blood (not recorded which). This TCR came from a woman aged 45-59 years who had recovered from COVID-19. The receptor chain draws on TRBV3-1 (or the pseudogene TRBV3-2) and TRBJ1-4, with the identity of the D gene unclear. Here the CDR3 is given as CASSQAGSEKLFF. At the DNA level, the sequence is TGTGCCAGCAGCCAAGCAGGTTCTGAAAAACTGTTTTTT.